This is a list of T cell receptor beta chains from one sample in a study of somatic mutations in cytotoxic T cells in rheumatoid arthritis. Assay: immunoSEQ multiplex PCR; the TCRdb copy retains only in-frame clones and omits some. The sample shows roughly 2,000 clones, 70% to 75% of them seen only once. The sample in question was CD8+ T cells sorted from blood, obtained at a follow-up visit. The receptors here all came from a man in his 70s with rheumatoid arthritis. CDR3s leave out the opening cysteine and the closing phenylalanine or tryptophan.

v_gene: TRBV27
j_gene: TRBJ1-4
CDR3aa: ASSPPGGEKLF

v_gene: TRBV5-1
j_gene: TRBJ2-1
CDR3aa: ASSLAVTGRDNEQF

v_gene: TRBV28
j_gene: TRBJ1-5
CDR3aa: ASSLYAGGDQPQH

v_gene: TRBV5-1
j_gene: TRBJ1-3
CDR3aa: ASSSRQGAKGNTIY

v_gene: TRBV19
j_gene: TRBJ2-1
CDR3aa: ASSIRLAGHNEQF

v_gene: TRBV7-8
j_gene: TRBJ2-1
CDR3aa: ASSLVGDYNEQF

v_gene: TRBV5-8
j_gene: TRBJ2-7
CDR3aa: ASSYEQY

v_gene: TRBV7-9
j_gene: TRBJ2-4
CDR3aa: ASSGGSGRKNIQY

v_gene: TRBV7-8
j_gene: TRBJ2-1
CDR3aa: ASSLSSGTYNEQF

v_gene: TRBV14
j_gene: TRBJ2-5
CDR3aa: ASSQVGVRKD

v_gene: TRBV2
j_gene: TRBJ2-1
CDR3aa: ASSESGRALDEQF

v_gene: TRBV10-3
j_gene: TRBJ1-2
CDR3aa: AIRDDRGLDYT

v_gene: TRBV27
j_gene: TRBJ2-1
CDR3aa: ASSLKVAVNEQF

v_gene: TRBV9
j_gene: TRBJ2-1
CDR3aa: ASSVGVSSYNEQF

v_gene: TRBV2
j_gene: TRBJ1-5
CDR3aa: ASTPYIGDNQPQH

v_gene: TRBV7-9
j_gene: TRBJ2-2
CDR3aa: ASPLGEGRENTGELF

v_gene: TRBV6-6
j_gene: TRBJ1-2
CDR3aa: ASNSGDYGYT

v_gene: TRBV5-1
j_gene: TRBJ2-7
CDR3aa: ASSLLAGKEYEQY

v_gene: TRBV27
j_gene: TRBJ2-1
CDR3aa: ASSSGPTAEQF

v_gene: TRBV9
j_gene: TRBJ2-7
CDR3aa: ASSGGGTSYYEQY

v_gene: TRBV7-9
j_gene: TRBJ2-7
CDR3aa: ASSPPGDQEQY

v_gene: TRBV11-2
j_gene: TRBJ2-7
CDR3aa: ASSLIVSTGSYEQY

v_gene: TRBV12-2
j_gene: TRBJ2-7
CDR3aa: ASRGGLAGDFPQKERGPYEQY

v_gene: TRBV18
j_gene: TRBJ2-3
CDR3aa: ASSLRTDTQY

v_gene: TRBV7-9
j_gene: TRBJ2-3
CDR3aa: ASSPGTDTQY

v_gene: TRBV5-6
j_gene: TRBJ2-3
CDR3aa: ASSLWPAGEVDTQY

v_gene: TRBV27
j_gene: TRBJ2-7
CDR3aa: ASSPRTGSYEQY

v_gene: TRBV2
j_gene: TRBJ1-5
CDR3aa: ASGGLPLGNQPQH

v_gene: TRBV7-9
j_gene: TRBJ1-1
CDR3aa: ASSSGLHTEAF

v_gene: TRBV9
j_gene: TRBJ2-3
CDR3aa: ASSVGGLSADTQY

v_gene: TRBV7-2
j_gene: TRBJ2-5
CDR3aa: ASSAQSERRETQY

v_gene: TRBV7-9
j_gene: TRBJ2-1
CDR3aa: ASSLRHGNEQF

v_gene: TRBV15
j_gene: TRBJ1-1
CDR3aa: ATSRGVSMKAF

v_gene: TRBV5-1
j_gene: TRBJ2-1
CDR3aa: ASSFLTSRSSYNEQF

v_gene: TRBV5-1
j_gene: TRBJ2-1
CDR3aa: ASSQGLAMNEQF

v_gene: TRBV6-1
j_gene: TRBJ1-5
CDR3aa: ASSAAGGFEQPQH

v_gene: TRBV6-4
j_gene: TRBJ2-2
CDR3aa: ASSETGSSGELF

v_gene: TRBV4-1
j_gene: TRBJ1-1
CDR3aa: ASSQVLNTEAF

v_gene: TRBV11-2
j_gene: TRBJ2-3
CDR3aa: ASSPTSGNTDTQY

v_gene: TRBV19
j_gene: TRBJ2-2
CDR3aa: ASSLSGTGYGELF

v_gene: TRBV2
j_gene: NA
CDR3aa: ASRPTSGSTYEQY

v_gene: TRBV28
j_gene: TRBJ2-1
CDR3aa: ASSLVGGGEQF

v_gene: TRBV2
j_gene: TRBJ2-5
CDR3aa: ASSPSHVLQETQY

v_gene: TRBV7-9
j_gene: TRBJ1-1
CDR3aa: ASSFPRGTEAF

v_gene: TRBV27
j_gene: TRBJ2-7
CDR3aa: ASSLDPGAYEQY

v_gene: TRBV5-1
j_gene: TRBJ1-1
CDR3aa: ASSPWGGENTEAF

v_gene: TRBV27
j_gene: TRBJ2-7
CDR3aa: ASSFPGSEQY

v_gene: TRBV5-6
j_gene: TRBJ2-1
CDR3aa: ASSLGAGPYNEQF

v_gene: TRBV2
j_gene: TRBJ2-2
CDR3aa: ASSELSGNTGELF

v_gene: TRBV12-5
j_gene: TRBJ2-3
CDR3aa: ASGPGGSGGFADTQY

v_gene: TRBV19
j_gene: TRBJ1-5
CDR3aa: ASRPGQGAYSNQPQH

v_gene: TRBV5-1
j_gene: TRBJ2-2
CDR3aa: ASSLPSGTSGGTNTGELF

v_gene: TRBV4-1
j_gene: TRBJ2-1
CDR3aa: ASSSYNEQF

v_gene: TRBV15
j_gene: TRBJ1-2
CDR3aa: ATSRDRTGTGYT